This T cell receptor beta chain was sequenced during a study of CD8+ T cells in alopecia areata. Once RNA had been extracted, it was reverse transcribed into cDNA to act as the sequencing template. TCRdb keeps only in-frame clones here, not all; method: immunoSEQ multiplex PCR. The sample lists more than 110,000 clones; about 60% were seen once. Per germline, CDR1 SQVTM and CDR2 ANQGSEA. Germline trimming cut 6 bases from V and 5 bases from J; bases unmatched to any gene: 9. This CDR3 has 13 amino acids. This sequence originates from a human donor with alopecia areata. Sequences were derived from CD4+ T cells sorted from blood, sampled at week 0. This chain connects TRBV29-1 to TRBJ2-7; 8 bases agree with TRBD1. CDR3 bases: TGCAGCGTCGGAGGACAGGGTCGGGACGAGCAGTACTTC. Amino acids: CSVGGQGRDEQYF.